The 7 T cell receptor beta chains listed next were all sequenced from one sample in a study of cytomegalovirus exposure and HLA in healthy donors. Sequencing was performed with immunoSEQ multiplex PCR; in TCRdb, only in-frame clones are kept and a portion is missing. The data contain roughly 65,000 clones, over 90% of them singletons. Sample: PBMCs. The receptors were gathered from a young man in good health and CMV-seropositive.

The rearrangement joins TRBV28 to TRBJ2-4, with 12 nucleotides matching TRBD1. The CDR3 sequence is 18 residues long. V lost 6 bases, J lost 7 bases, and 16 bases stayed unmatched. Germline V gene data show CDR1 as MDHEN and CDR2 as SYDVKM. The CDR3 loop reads CASSLGTGGIVVSNIQYF. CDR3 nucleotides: TGTGCCAGCAGCCTAGGGACAGGGGGCATTGTCGTGAGTAACATTCAGTACTTC. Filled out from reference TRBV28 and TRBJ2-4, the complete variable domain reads DVKVTQSSRYLVKRTGEKVFLECVQDMDHENMFWYRQDPGLGLRLIYFSYDVKMKEKGDIPEGYSVSREKKERFSLILESASTNQTSMYLCASSLGTGGIVVSNIQYFGAGTRLSVL.

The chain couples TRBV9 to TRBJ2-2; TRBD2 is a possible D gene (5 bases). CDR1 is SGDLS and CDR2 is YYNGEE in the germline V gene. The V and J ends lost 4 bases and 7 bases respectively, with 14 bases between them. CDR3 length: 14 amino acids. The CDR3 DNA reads TGTGCCAGCAGCTCAGAGGGAGTCTTCGGGGAGCTGTTTTTT. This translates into CASSSEGVFGELFF.

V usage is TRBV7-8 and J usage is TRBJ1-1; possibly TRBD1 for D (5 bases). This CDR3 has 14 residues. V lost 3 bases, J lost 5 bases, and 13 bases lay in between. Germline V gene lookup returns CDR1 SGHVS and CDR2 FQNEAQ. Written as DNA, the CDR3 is TGTGCCAGCAGCTTCCAGGGAGGAGGGACTGAAGCTTTCTTT. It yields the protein CASSFQGGGTEAFF.

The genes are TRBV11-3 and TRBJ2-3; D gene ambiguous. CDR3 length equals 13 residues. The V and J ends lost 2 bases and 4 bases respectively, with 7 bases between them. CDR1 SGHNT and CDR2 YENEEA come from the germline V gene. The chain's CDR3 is CASSLIFSDTQYF. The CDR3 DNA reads TGTGCCAGCAGCTTAATTTTCTCAGATACGCAGTATTTT.

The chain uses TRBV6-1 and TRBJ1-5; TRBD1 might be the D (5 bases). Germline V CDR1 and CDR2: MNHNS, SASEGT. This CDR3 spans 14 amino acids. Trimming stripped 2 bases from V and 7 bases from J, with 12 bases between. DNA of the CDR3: TGTGCCAGCAGTGAATGGGGCGGCGGCCAGCCCCAGCATTTT. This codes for CASSEWGGGQPQHF.

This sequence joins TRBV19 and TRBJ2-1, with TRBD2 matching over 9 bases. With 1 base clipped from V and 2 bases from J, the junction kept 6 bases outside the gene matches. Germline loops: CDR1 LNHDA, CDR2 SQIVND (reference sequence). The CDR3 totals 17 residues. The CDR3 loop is CASSIAARGRAYNEQFF. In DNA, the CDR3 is TGTGCCAGTAGTATAGCTGCTCGCGGGAGGGCCTACAATGAGCAGTTCTTC.

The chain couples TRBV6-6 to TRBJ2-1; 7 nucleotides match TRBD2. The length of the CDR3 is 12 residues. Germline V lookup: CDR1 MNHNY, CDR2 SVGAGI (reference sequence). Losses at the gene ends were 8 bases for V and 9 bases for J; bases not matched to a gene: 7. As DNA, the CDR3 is TGTGCCAGCTTGGGGGGGACGGGTGAGCAGTTCTTC. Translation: CASLGGTGEQFF.